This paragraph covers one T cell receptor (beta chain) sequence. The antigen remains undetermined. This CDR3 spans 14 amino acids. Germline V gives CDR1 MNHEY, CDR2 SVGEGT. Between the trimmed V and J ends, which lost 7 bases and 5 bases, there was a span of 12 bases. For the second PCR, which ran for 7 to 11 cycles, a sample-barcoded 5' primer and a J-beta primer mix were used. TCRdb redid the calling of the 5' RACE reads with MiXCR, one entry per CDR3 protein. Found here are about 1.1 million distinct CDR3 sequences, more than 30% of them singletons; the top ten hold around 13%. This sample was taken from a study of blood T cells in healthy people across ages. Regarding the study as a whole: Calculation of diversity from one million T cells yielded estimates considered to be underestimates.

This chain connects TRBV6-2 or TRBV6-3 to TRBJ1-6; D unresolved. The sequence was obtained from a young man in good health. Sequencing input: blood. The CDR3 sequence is CASKSGSNNSPLHF. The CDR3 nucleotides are TGTGCCAGCAAATCGGGGTCTAATAATTCACCCCTCCACTTT.